The 26 T cell receptor beta chains below come from one sample, sequenced in a study of shared clonotypes between healthy human individuals (dated by TCRdb to the early 2020s). Library creation used the immunoSEQ multiplex PCR assay. TCRdb carries this immuneACCESS record with in-frame sequences only. Its versions omit some clonotypes, under half of them owing to an unresolved V gene in the studies checked, with the rest unexplained. The sample contains millions of clones, more than 90% of them found a single time. The ten largest make up over 0.12% of the sample. Sequenced: naive CD4+ T cells sorted from blood. The cell subset or site label for this specimen denotes: CD45RA+ positively selected. These receptors were collected from a man between 18 and 29 years old in good health.

Concerning this clone: The sample carries other DNA sequences with the same CDR3. V and J are TRBV5-1 and TRBJ1-1, with D perhaps matching TRBD1 (5 bases). The CDR3 runs to 14 residues. V was pared by 0 bases and J by 0 bases, with 6 bases between. The V gene's germline CDR1 is SGHRS and CDR2 YFSETQ. In DNA form, the CDR3 reads TGCGCCAGCAGCTTGGGAGGGGTGAACACTGAAGCTTTCTTT. This translates into CASSLGGVNTEAFF. The full variable domain, with the rest looked up from reference TRBV5-1 and TRBJ1-1, is KAGVTQTPRYLIKTRGQQVTLSCSPISGHRSVSWYQQTPGQGLQFLFEYFSETQRNKGNFPGRFSGRQFSNSRSEMNVSTLELGDSALYLCASSLGGVNTEAFFGQGTRLTVV.

The rearrangement links TRBV10-3 to TRBJ2-1; D gene unclear. V was pared by 4 bases and J by 4 bases, with 8 bases between. The CDR3 is made up of 13 amino acids. The germline CDR1 and CDR2 sequences are ENHRY and SYGVKD. CDR3 loop: CAISANSYNEQFF. As DNA, the CDR3 is TGTGCCATCAGTGCAAACAGTTACAATGAGCAGTTCTTC.

The CDR3 protein is CASSRGLEYTDTQYF. For the CDR3, the DNA is TGTGCCAGCAGCCGGGGACTGGAATACACAGATACGCAGTATTTT. The chain employs TRBV7-2 and TRBJ2-3; maybe TRBD2 (6 bases). The V gene lost 5 bases and the J gene lost 2 bases, with 14 bases spanning the gap. The CDR3 is made up of 15 amino acids. Germline-derived CDR1 and CDR2 are SGHTA and FQGNSA.

Here the CDR3 DNA reads TGTGCCAGCAGTTCCGGACTAGCGGCCTACGAGCAGTACTTC. Translation: CASSSGLAAYEQYF. This rearrangement joins TRBV27 to TRBJ2-7; 10 bases align to TRBD2. The CDR3 spans 14 residues. The J segment lost 2 bases and the V segment lost 4 bases, leaving 2 bases of the junction unmatched. CDR1 MNHEY and CDR2 SMNVEV come from the germline V gene (reference sequence).

The chain recombines TRBV27 with TRBJ2-7; 7 nucleotides agree with TRBD1. V was pared by 6 bases and J by 3 bases, with 14 bases of the junction left unmatched. The length of the CDR3 is 16 residues. Germline CDR1 and CDR2: MNHEY and SMNVEV (reference sequence). CDR3: CASRRSPTGTSYEQYF. The CDR3 DNA follows: TGTGCCAGCAGGCGATCCCCGACAGGGACCAGCTACGAGCAGTACTTC.

This clone appeared once. The chain joins TRBV30 to TRBJ2-1; tentative D call: TRBD2 (6 bases). Germline loops: CDR1 GTSNPN, CDR2 SVGIG (reference sequence). This CDR3 region has 15 residues. With 0 bases removed from V and 4 bases from J, the gap between germline ends came to 13 bases. The chain's CDR3 is CAWSVLGGTYNEQFF. In DNA form, the CDR3 reads TGTGCCTGGAGTGTCCTGGGGGGAACTTACAATGAGCAGTTCTTC.

V and J are TRBV30 and TRBJ2-7; 8 nucleotides agree with TRBD1. Germline loops: CDR1 GTSNPN, CDR2 SVGIG (reference sequence). The CDR3 runs 13 residues. The junction had 8 bases not matched to a gene; V was cut back by 4 bases and J by 6 bases. CDR3 nucleotide sequence: TGTGCCTGGAATGGGCAGGGGGCAGGCGAGCAGTACTTC. Its protein is CAWNGQGAGEQYF.

This clone was seen once. The genes are TRBV5-1 and TRBJ2-7, with TRBD1 identical over 10 bases. Germline V gene sequence: CDR1 SGHRS, CDR2 YFSETQ. V lost 5 bases and J lost 0; bases outside the gene matches: 2. There are 14 residues in the CDR3. CDR3 coding DNA: TGCGCCAGCAGAGGGACAGGGGTCTCCTACGAGCAGTACTTC. Its translation: CASRGTGVSYEQYF.

V gene TRBV5-1 combines with J gene TRBJ1-1, with a possible D match to TRBD1 (6 bases). CDR1 SGHRS and CDR2 YFSETQ come from the germline V gene. The CDR3 consists of 14 residues. V was trimmed by 0 bases and J by 7 bases, leaving 13 bases between them. CDR3 nucleotide sequence: TGCGCCAGCAGCTTGGAGGGACAAGCAAATGAAGCTTTCTTT. This codes for CASSLEGQANEAFF.

The rearrangement joins TRBV30 to TRBJ2-1; D is ambiguous. V was trimmed by 2 bases and J by 5 bases, leaving 4 bases between them. The CDR3 is 11 residues long. Per the germline V gene, CDR1 is GTSNPN and CDR2 is SVGIG (reference sequence). As DNA, the CDR3 is TGTGCCTGGAGTATAAACAATGAGCAGTTCTTC. Translated, it gives CAWSINNEQFF.

Regarding this clone: This could be a read error, since a much larger clone is one nucleotide away. Other nucleotide sequences in the sample specify the same CDR3. The rearrangement joins TRBV4-1 to TRBJ2-3; the match to TRBD2 covers 10 bases. V dropped 4 bases and J dropped 1; count of bases not matched to a gene: 2. The germline gives CDR1 MGHRA, CDR2 YSYEKL. This CDR3 comprises 15 residues. CDR3 DNA sequence: TGCGCCAGCAGCCGAGGACTAGCGGGCACAGATACGCAGTATTTT. Protein sequence: CASSRGLAGTDTQYF.

The chain carries TRBV19 and TRBJ1-5; a possible D gene is TRBD1 (5 bases). In germline, CDR1 is LNHDA, CDR2 SQIVND (reference sequence). Trimming removed 0 bases at V and 6 bases at J, with 9 bases between. This CDR3 region has 14 residues. The CDR3: CASSIDPGTQPQHF. The CDR3 bases are TGTGCCAGTAGTATAGATCCTGGGACTCAGCCCCAGCATTTT.

This sequence joins TRBV5-1 and TRBJ2-4, with TRBD2 matching 14 bases. Germline V gene lookup returns CDR1 SGHRS and CDR2 YFSETQ. Trimming removed 0 bases from V and 7 bases from J; junction bases left unmatched: 6. The length of the CDR3 is 17 residues. CDR3 sequence (DNA): TGCGCCAGCAGCTTGGCCGGGACTAGCGGGAGTAGGAACATTCAGTACTTC. It codes for CASSLAGTSGSRNIQYF.

This clone was counted a few times. V and J are TRBV10-2 and TRBJ1-1, with TRBD1 matching over 8 bases. This CDR3 spans 14 amino acids. CDR1 is WSHSY, CDR2 SAAADI, per germline. V gave up 5 bases and J gave up 4 bases; unmatched junction bases: 6. CDR3 amino acids: CASSRTGLGTEAFF. The CDR3 nucleotides read TGCGCCAGCAGTCGGACAGGGCTGGGCACTGAAGCTTTCTTT.

This rearrangement joins TRBV2 to TRBJ1-3; no clear D. In germline, CDR1 is SNHLY, CDR2 FYNNEI. The CDR3 is 14 residues long. V lost 2 bases, J lost 0 bases, and 5 bases lay in between. The CDR3 loop is CASSERNSGNTIYF. Here the CDR3 DNA reads TGTGCCAGCAGTGAACGCAACTCTGGAAACACCATATATTTT.

This chain joins TRBV11-2 and TRBJ2-7; 8 bases match TRBD2. The CDR3 sequence is 19 residues long. Unmatched junction bases numbered 21, after V lost 7 bases and J lost 1 base. In germline, CDR1 is SGHAT, CDR2 FQNNGV. Here the CDR3 DNA reads TGTGCCAGCAAAACCGGACTCGGGTTAGCGGGGCCCCCATCCTACGAGCAGTACTTC. This encodes CASKTGLGLAGPPSYEQYF.

V usage is TRBV28 and J usage is TRBJ1-3; no reliable D call. V lost 2 bases to trimming and J lost 2 bases, with 19 bases between them. The CDR3 is 18 residues long. The V gene's germline CDR1 is MDHEN and CDR2 SYDVKM. This CDR3 reads CASSLRPPGGVTGNTIYF. The CDR3 DNA reads as TGTGCCAGCAGTTTACGCCCTCCCGGTGGGGTGACTGGAAACACCATATATTTT.

The chain carries TRBV7-2 and TRBJ1-2; maybe TRBD1 (5 bases). There are 15 residues in the CDR3. V was clipped by 1 base and J by 1 base, with 10 bases between them. Germline V gene data show CDR1 as SGHTA and CDR2 as FQGNSA. In DNA form, the CDR3 reads TGTGCCAGCAGCTTAGAGGGGCAGGTTAACTATGGCTACACCTTC. Translated: CASSLEGQVNYGYTF.

The chain links TRBV9 to TRBJ2-2; TRBD2 agrees at 14 bases. The germline gives CDR1 SGDLS, CDR2 YYNGEE. With 3 bases clipped from V and 3 bases from J, the junction kept 1 base outside the gene matches. There are 16 residues in the CDR3. This chain's CDR3 is CASSGTSGGHTGELFF. CDR3 sequence (DNA): TGTGCCAGCAGCGGGACTAGCGGGGGGCACACCGGGGAGCTGTTTTTT.

This chain connects TRBV25-1 to TRBJ2-7, with a weak D call TRBD1 (5 bases). The V end was cut by 9 bases, the J end by 4 bases, with 19 bases between. CDR1 is MGHDK and CDR2 is SYGVNS in the germline V gene. This CDR3 has 14 amino acids. CDR3 coding DNA: TGTGCCAGTCAGGACATTGGCGTGGTGTACGAGCAGTACTTC. It encodes CASQDIGVVYEQYF.

This clone was counted a few times. The junction departs from the called germline gene at one end, perhaps through a read error. The chain combines TRBV7-7 with TRBJ1-5, with D possibly being TRBD1 (6 bases). The germline V gene encodes CDR1 SSHAT and CDR2 FNYEAQ (reference sequence). This CDR3 contains 13 residues. Written as DNA, the CDR3 is TGTGCTAGCAGACCGACAGGTTATCAGCCCCAGCATTTT. It specifies CASRPTGYQPQHF.

This CDR3 reads CASSEAKSRQPQHF. DNA of the CDR3: TGTGCCAGCAGTGAAGCCAAAAGTCGACAGCCCCAGCATTTT. The rearrangement uses TRBV6-1 and TRBJ1-5, with no clear D. Trimming took 0 bases from V and 7 from J, leaving 10 bases between them. The germline CDR1 and CDR2 sequences are MNHNS and SASEGT. The CDR3 covers 14 residues.

This chain uses TRBV18 with TRBJ1-1; D ambiguous. The ends were cut back, 1 base at V and 6 bases at J, with 12 bases in the middle. Germline V gives CDR1 KGHSH, CDR2 LQKENI. The CDR3 runs 14 residues. The CDR3 loop reads CASSPRGRQAEAFF. CDR3 in DNA: TGTGCCAGCTCACCACGCGGAAGGCAGGCTGAAGCTTTCTTT.

A remark on this clone: Other DNA sequences in this specimen translate into the identical CDR3. CDR3 amino acids: CASTGQGNTEAFF. CDR3 nucleotides: TGTGCCAGCACCGGACAGGGAAACACTGAAGCTTTCTTT. The rearrangement joins TRBV6-5 to TRBJ1-1; 8 bases align to TRBD1. J was trimmed by 2 bases and V by 7 bases; bases with no gene match: 3. The CDR3 extends over 13 amino acids. Germline CDR1 is MNHEY and CDR2 is SVGAGI.

Written as DNA, the CDR3 is TGCGCCAGCAGCCTCCAGCGGGAAATCTTCACCTACGAGCAGTACTTC. This encodes CASSLQREIFTYEQYF. The rearrangement joins TRBV4-3 to TRBJ2-5; 7 nucleotides line up with TRBD2. The J call may be wrong; the DNA end is better matched by TRBJ2-7. The CDR3 totals 16 residues. CDR1 is LGHNA and CDR2 is YSLEER in the germline V gene.

To note about this clone: The junction differs from germline at one of its ends, possibly a read error. The J gene is TRBJ1-5, the V gene TRBV30; D gene uncertain. Germline V gives CDR1 GTSNPN, CDR2 SVGIG (reference sequence). The CDR3 contains 13 residues. CDR3 bases: TGTGTCTGGAGTGTAGGTAGCAATCAGCCCCAGCATTTT. As protein: CVWSVGSNQPQHF.